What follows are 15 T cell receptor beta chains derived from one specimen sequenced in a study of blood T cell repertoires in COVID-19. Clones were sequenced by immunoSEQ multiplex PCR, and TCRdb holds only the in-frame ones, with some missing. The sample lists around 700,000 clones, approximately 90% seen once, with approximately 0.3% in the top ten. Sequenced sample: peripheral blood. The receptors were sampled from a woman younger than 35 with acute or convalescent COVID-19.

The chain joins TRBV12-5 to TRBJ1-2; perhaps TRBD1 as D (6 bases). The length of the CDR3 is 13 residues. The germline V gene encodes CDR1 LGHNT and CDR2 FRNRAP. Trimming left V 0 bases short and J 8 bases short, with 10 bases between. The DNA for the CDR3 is TGTGCTAGTGGTTTGGTACAGGGCTGGGGCTACACCTTC. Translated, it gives CASGLVQGWGYTF.

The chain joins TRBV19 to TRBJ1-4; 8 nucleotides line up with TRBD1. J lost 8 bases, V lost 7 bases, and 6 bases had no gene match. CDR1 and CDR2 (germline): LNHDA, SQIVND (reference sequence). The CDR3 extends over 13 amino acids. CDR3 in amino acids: CASTSRGREKLFF. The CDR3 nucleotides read TGTGCCAGTACCAGCAGGGGGCGAGAAAAACTGTTTTTT.

The CDR3 nucleotides read TGTGCCAGCAGCTCCTTAGCGGGCGGAACCGGGGAGCTGTTTTTT. Its translation is CASSSLAGGTGELFF. This chain connects TRBV5-4 to TRBJ2-2; 7 bases fit TRBD2. Germline V gives CDR1 SGHNT, CDR2 YYREEE (reference sequence). J lost 5 bases, V lost 3 bases, and 7 bases had no gene match. The CDR3 consists of 15 residues. The whole variable domain, remainder taken from reference TRBV5-4 and TRBJ2-2, is ETGVTQSPTHLIKTRGQQVTLRCSSQSGHNTVSWYQQALGQGPQFIFQYYREEENGRGNFPPRFSGLQFPNYSSELNVNALELDDSALYLCASSSLAGGTGELFFGEGSRLTVL.

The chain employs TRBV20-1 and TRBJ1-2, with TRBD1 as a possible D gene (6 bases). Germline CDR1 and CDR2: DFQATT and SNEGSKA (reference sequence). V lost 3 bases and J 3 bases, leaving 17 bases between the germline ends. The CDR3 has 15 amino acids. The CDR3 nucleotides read TGCAGTGCTAGTCCTCGGACAGTTCTGGACTATGGCTACACCTTC. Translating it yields CSASPRTVLDYGYTF.

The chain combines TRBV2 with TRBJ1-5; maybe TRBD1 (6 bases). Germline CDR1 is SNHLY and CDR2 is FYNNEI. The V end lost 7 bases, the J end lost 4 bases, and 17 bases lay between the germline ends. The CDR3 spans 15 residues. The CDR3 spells CASTQGGGGNQPQHF. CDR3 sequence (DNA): TGTGCCAGCACTCAGGGAGGGGGAGGAAATCAGCCCCAGCATTTT.

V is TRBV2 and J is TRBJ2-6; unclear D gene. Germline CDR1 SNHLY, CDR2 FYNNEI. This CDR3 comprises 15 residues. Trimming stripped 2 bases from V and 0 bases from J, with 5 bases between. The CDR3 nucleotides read TGTGCCAGCAGTGAACGTCCCTCTGGGGCCAACGTCCTGACTTTC. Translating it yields CASSERPSGANVLTF.

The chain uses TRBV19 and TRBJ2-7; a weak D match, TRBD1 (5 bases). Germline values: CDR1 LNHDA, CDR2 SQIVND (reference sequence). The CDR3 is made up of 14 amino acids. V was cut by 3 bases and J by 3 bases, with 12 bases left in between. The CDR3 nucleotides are TGTGCCAGTAGTATGAGTCACCAGGGCTACGAGCAGTACTTC. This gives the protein CASSMSHQGYEQYF. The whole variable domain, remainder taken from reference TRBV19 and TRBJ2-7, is DGGITQSPKYLFRKEGQNVTLSCEQNLNHDAMYWYRQDPGQGLRLIYYSQIVNDFQKGDIAEGYSVSREKKESFPLTVTSAQKNPTAFYLCASSMSHQGYEQYFGPGTRLTVT.

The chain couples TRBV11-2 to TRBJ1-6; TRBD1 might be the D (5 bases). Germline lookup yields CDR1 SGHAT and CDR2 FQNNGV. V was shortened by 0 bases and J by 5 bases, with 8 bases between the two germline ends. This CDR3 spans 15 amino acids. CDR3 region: CASSLDGGDNSPLHF. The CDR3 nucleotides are TGTGCCAGCAGCTTAGATGGGGGGGATAATTCACCCCTCCACTTT.

The CDR3 nucleotides read TGTGCCAGCAGTCACGGACTAGTTGGGGTCGAGCAGTACTTC. Protein: CASSHGLVGVEQYF. The chain employs TRBV3-1 (or the pseudogene TRBV3-2) and TRBJ2-7; 7 bases are a match to TRBD2. After removal of 6 bases from V and 6 bases from J, the junction contained 11 bases not matched to a gene. The CDR3 spans 14 residues. Germline-derived CDR1 and CDR2 are LGHDT and YNNKEL (reference sequence).

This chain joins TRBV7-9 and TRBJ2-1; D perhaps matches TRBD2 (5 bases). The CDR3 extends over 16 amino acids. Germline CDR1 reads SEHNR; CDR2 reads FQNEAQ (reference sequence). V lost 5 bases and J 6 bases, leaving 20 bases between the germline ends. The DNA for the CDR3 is TGTGCCAGCAGCAGTGTCACTAGTATATCTCCCAATGAGCAGTTCTTC. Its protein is CASSSVTSISPNEQFF.

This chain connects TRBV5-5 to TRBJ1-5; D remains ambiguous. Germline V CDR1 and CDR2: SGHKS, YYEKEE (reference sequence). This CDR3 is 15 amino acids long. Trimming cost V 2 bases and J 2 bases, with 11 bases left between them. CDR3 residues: CASSLLPEGNQPQHF. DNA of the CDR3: TGTGCCAGCAGCTTACTACCAGAGGGCAATCAGCCCCAGCATTTT.

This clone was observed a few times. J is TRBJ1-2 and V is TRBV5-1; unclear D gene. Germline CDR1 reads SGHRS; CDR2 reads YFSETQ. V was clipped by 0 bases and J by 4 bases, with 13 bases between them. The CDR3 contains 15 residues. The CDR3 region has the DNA TGCGCCAGCAGCTTGGCCGGGGAGATTTTCTATGGCTACACCTTC. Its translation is CASSLAGEIFYGYTF. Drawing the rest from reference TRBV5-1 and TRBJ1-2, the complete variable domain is KAGVTQTPRYLIKTRGQQVTLSCSPISGHRSVSWYQQTPGQGLQFLFEYFSETQRNKGNFPGRFSGRQFSNSRSEMNVSTLELGDSALYLCASSLAGEIFYGYTFGSGTRLTVV.

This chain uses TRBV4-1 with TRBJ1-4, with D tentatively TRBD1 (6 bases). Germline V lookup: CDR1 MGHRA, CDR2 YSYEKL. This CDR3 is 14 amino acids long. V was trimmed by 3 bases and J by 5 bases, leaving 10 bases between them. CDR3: CASSHFGQNEKLFF. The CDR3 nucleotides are TGCGCCAGCAGCCACTTCGGACAGAATGAAAAACTGTTTTTT.

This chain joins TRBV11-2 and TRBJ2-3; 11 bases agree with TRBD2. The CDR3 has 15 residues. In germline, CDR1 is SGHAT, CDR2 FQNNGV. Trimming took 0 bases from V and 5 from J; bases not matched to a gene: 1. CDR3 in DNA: TGTGCCAGCAGCTTAGACCTAGCGGGGGGAGATACGCAGTATTTT. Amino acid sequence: CASSLDLAGGDTQYF.

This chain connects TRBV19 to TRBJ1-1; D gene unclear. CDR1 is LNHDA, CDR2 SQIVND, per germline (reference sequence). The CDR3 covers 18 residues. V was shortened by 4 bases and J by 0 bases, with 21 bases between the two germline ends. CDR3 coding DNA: TGTGCCAGTAGTAGACACGGGAAAACTAGTCAAATGAACACTGAAGCTTTCTTT. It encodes CASSRHGKTSQMNTEAFF.